This T cell receptor beta chain was profiled in a study of T cell responses to AZD1222 COVID-19 vaccine. Turning to this clone: No antigen is known for it.

Study results and caveats: Clonal diversity was possibly underestimated; the donors were predominantly white British and more often female.

The CDR3 has 16 residues. The germline V gene has CDR1 LGHNA and CDR2 YSLEER. Between the trimmed V and J ends, which lost 0 bases and 0 bases, there was a span of 9 bases. Sequencing used immunoSEQ multiplex PCR; TCRdb keeps in-frame clones, though not all of them. The data show about 100,000 clones, 80% to 90% seen once. The clonotype originates from an adult in good health. The genes are TRBV4-3 and TRBJ2-1, with a weak D call TRBD2 (5 bases). This specimen was peripheral blood, taken on day 0 of AZD1222 vaccination. The DNA of the CDR3 is TGCGCCAGCAGCCAAGAAGGGAGATTCTCCTACAATGAGCAGTTCTTC. Its translation: CASSQEGRFSYNEQFF.